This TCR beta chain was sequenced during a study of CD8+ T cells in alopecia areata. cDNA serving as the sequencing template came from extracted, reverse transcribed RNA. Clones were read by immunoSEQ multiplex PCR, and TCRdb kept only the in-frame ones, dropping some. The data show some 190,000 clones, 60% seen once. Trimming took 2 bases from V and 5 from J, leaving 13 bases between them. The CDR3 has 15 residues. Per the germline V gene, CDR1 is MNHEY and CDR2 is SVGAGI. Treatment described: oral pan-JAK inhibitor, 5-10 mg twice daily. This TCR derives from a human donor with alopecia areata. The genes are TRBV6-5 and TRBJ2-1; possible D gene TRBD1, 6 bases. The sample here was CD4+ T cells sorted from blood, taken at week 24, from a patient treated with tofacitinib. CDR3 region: CASSYTSRDNNEQFF. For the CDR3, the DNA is TGTGCCAGCAGTTACACATCCCGGGACAACAATGAGCAGTTCTTC.